This TCR beta chain was sequenced during a study of breast tumors, draining lymph nodes, adjacent tissues. Study-wide points: Tumors had less TCR diversity than lymph nodes, more than nontumor tissue.

The lymph nodes were axillary draining lymph nodes from breast cancer patients. Per the germline V gene, CDR1 is SGDLS and CDR2 is YYNGEE. The CDR3 contains 15 residues. V dropped 0 bases and J dropped 4; count of bases not matched to a gene: 4. This clonotype was counted ten times or more. The antigen remains undetermined. TCRdb recomputed calls from the multiplex PCR reads with MiXCR, one row per CDR3 protein. The sample lists a few hundred thousand distinct CDR3 sequences; 30% to 35% were seen once. The origin of this receptor is a female donor with breast cancer. Some clones in this sample may be carry-over from other donors' samples. Sequenced input: axillary lymph node tissue. This sequence joins TRBV9 and TRBJ2-1, with 7 nucleotides matching TRBD2. The CDR3 spells CASSVGTSDYNEQFF. The CDR3 DNA sequence: TGTGCCAGCAGCGTAGGAACTAGCGATTACAATGAGCAGTTCTTC.